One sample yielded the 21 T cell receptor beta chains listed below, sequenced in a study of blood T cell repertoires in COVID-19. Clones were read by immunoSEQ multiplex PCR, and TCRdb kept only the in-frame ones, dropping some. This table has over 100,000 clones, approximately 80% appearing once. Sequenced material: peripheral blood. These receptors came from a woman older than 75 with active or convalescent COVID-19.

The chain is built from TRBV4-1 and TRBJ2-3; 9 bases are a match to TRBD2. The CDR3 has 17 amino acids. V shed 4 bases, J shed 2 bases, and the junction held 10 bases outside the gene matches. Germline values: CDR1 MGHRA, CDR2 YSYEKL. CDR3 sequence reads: CASSRGSGRSYTDTQYF. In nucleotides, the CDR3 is TGCGCCAGCAGCCGAGGGAGCGGGAGGAGCTACACAGATACGCAGTATTTT.

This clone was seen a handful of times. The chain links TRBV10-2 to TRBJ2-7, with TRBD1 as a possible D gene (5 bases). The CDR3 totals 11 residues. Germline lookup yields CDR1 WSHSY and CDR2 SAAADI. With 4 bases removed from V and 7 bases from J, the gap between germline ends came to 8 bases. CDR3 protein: CASSGAGEQYF. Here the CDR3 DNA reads TGCGCCAGCAGTGGGGCAGGGGAGCAGTACTTC.

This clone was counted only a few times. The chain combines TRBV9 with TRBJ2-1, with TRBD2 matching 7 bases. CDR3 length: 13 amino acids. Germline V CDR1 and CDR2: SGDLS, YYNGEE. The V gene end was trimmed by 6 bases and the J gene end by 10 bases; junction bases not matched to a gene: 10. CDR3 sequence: CASTSGRVEEQFF. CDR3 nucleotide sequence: TGTGCCAGCACCTCGGGGAGGGTGGAGGAGCAGTTCTTC.

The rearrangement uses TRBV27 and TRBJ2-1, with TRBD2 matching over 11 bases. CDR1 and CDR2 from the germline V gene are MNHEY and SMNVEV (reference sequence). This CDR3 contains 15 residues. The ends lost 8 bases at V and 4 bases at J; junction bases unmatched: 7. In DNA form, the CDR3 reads TGTGCCAGCGGGGGACTAGCGGAAGCTTACAATGAGCAGTTCTTC. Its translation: CASGGLAEAYNEQFF.

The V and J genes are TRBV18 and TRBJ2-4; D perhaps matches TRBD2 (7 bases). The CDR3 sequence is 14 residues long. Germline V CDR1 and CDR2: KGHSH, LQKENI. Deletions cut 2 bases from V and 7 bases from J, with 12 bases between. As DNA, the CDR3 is TGTGCCAGCTCACCAAACAGGGAGGGGAACATTCAGTACTTC. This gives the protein CASSPNREGNIQYF.

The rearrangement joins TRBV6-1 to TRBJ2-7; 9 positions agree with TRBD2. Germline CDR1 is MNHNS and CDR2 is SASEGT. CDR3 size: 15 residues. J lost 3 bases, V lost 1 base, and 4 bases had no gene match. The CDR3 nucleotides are TGTGCCAGCAGTGAAGGTGTTAGCGGGAGCTACGAGCAGTACTTC. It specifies CASSEGVSGSYEQYF.

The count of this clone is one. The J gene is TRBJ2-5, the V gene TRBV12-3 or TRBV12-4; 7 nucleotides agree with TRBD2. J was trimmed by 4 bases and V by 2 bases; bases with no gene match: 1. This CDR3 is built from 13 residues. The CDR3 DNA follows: TGTGCCAGCAGTTTAACGGGAGGAGAGACCCAGTACTTC. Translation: CASSLTGGETQYF.

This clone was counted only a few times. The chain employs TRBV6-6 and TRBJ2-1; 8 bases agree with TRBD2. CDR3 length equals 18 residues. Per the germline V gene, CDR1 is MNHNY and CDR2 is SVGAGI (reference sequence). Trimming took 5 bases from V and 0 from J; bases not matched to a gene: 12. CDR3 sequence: CASSRLSGGPSSYNEQFF. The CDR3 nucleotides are TGTGCCAGCAGTCGGTTATCGGGAGGGCCGAGCTCCTACAATGAGCAGTTCTTC.

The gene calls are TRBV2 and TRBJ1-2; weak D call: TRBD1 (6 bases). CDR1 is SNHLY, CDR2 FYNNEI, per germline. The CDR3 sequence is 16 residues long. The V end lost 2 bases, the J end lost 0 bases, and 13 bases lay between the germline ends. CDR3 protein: CASSERGTGPNYGYTF. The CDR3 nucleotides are TGTGCCAGCAGTGAAAGGGGTACAGGGCCTAACTATGGCTACACCTTC.

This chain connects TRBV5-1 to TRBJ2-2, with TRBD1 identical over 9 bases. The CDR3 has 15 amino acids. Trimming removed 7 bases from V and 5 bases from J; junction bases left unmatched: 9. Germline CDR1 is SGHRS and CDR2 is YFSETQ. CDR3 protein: CASQQGAGETGELFF. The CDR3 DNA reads TGCGCCAGCCAACAGGGGGCAGGAGAGACCGGGGAGCTGTTTTTT.

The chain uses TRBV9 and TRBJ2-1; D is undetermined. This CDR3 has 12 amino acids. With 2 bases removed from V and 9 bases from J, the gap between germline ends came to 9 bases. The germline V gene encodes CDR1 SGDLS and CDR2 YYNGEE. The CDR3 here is CASSVRPGEQFF. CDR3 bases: TGTGCCAGCAGCGTTAGACCGGGTGAGCAGTTCTTC. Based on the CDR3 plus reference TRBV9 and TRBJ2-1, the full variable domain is DSGVTQTPKHLITATGQRVTLRCSPRSGDLSVYWYQQSLDQGLQFLIQYYNGEERAKGNILERFSAQQFPDLHSELNLSSLELGDSALYFCASSVRPGEQFFGPGTRLTVL.

For the CDR3, the DNA is TGCGCCAGCAGCCGACAGGAGGCCGGGGAGCTGTTTTTT. This gives the protein CASSRQEAGELFF. The chain carries TRBV5-1 and TRBJ2-2; D possibly corresponds to TRBD1 (6 bases). This CDR3 region has 13 residues. The V gene lost 4 bases and the J gene lost 6 bases, with 10 bases spanning the gap. Germline V gene lookup returns CDR1 SGHRS and CDR2 YFSETQ.

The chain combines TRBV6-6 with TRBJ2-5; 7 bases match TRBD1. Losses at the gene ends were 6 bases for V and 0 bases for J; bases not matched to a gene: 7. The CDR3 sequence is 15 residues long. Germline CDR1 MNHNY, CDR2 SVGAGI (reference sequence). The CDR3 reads CASRRDSPYQETQYF. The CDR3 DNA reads TGTGCCAGCAGAAGGGACAGTCCGTACCAAGAGACCCAGTACTTC.

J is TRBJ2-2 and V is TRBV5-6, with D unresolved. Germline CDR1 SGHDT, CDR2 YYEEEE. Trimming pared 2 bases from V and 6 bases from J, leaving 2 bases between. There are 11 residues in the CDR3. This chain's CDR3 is CASSFAGELFF. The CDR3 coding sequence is TGTGCCAGCAGCTTCGCCGGGGAGCTGTTTTTT. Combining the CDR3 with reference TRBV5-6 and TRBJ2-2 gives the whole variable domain DAGVTQSPTHLIKTRGQQVTLRCSPKSGHDTVSWYQQALGQGPQFIFQYYEEEERQRGNFPDRFSGHQFPNYSSELNVNALLLGDSALYLCASSFAGELFFGEGSRLTVL.

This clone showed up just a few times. The CDR3 sequence: CATSSKVGREVNEQFF. CDR3 nucleotides: TGTGCCACCAGCTCAAAGGTGGGGCGGGAGGTCAATGAGCAGTTCTTC. This chain joins TRBV15 and TRBJ2-1; 8 bases agree with TRBD2. V trimming: 5 bases; J trimming: 6 bases; junction bases outside the gene matches: 12. This CDR3 region has 16 residues. Germline CDR1 and CDR2: LNHNV and YYDKDF (reference sequence).

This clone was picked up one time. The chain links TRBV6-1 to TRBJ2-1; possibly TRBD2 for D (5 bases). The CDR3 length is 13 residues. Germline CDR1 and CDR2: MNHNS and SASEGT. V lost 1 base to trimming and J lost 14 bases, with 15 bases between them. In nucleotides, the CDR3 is TGTGCCAGCAGTGAAGTATTGGCGGGTTCGGAGTTCTTC. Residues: CASSEVLAGSEFF.

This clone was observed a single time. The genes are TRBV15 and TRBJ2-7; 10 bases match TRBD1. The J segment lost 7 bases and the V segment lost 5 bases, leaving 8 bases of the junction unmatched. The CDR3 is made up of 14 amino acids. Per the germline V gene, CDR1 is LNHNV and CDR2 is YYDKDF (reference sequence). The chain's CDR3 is CATSSGQGSREQYF. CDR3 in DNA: TGTGCCACCAGCTCGGGACAGGGGTCTAGAGAGCAGTACTTC. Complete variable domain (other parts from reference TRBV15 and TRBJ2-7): DAMVIQNPRYQVTQFGKPVTLSCSQTLNHNVMYWYQQKSSQAPKLLFHYYDKDFNNEADTPDNFQSRRPNTSFCFLDIRSPGLGDTAMYLCATSSGQGSREQYFGPGTRLTVT.

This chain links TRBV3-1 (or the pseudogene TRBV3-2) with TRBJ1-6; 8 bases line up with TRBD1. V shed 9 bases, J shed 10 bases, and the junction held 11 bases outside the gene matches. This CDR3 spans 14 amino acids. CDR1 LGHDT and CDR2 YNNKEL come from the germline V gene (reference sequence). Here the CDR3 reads CASRQGAQRSPLHF. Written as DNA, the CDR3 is TGTGCCAGTCGGCAGGGGGCGCAGAGATCACCCCTCCACTTT.

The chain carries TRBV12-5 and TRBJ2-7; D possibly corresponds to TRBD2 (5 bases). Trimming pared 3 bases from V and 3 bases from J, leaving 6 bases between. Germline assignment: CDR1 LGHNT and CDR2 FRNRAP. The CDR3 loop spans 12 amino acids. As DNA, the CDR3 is TGTGCTAGTGGTTTAGGAGGCTACGAGCAGTACTTC. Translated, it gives CASGLGGYEQYF.

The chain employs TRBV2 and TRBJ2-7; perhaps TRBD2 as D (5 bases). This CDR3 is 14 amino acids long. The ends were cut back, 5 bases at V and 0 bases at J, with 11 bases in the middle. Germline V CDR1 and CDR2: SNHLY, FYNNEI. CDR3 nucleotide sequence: TGTGCCAGCAGTTTCCGGGGAAGCTCCTACGAGCAGTACTTC. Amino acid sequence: CASSFRGSSYEQYF.

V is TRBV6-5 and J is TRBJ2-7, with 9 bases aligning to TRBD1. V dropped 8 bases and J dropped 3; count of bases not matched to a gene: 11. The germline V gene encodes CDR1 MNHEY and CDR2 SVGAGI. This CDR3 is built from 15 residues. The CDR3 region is CASLEGTGNVYEQYF. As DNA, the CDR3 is TGTGCCAGCCTGGAGGGGACAGGGAATGTCTACGAGCAGTACTTC.